This is a list of T cell receptor beta chains from one sample in a study of regulatory T cells in long-lasting Graves disease. TCRdb processed the multiplex PCR reads anew with MiXCR; each CDR3 protein has one entry. The table lists some 300,000 distinct CDR3 sequences, 20% to 25% of them singletons. The material was peripheral blood mononuclear cells (PBMCs), obtained when the disease was refractory, from a patient treated with antithyroid drugs. Source of these receptors: a female donor with Graves disease. Both conserved end residues are trimmed from each CDR3. Each record gives: V gene, J gene, CDR3 length, CDR3 protein.

TRBV19	TRBJ1-1	13	ASSTWDSMNTEAF
TRBV12-3/TRBV12-4	TRBJ1-5	12	ASSRTGLSQPQH
TRBV20-1	TRBJ2-2	16	SARSGTSGSAGTGELF
TRBV24-1	TRBJ1-1	13	ATSDFGRGNTEAF
TRBV12-3/TRBV12-4	TRBJ1-2	13	ASSYRRQGLYGYT
TRBV29-1	TRBJ1-6	12	SVRVDSENSPLH
TRBV12-3/TRBV12-4	TRBJ2-7	15	ASSPRGLAAARDEQY
TRBV10-3	TRBJ2-7	16	ASDPAGAGLADLYEQY
TRBV12-3/TRBV12-4	TRBJ2-5	12	ASSLFPLQETQY
TRBV12-3/TRBV12-4	TRBJ2-7	9	ASSKDIEQY
TRBV6-1	TRBJ2-7	10	ASSEAGYEQY
TRBV5-4	TRBJ1-6	17	ASSEIAAPGVPYNSPLH
TRBV24-1	TRBJ2-3	14	ATSDLPSGGADTQY
TRBV28	TRBJ2-7	17	ASSLPRGGRGPLDYEQY
TRBV6-1	TRBJ1-4	11	ASSSRVGEKLF
TRBV29-1	TRBJ2-5	12	SVEYEEGIETQY
TRBV20-1	TRBJ2-4	12	SARIQGVTNIQY
TRBV6-5	TRBJ2-5	12	ASSYSGRGETQY
TRBV19	TRBJ2-6	13	ASSMSVSGANVLT
TRBV5-1	TRBJ2-5	12	ASSMGPSGETQY
TRBV19	TRBJ1-5	11	ASSPTQRQPQH
TRBV7-9	TRBJ2-7	13	ASSQPTGAGHEQY
TRBV28	TRBJ2-7	14	ASSSPSGAPVHEQY
TRBV5-6	TRBJ1-2	13	ASSLEIGRNYGYT
TRBV3-1	TRBJ1-1	17	ASSQDRFRRGRPGTEAF